This TCR beta chain appears in the sequencing data of a study of graft-versus-host responses after intestinal transplantation. The study's findings and limits: Early after transplant, HvG clones declined as circulating GvH clones peaked.

A note on this clone: Antigen specificity is unknown.

Generated by immunoSEQ multiplex PCR, the TCRdb table keeps only in-frame clones and is missing some. The sample lists 80,000 to 100,000 clones, around 92% occurring once. With V trimmed by 4 bases and J by 14 bases, 12 bases remained unmatched. Germline V lookup: CDR1 LNHDA, CDR2 SQIVND (reference sequence). The CDR3 contains 13 residues. The source is a human donor who was the organ donor for an intestinal transplant. This specimen was unstimulated CD4+ T cells sorted from spleen or lymph node cells, taken before transplant. The chain links TRBV19 to TRBJ2-3, with 7 positions matching TRBD1. CDR3 nucleotides: TGTGCCAGTAGTACAACAGGGGCGGGCGTTTCGTATTTT. Translated, it gives CASSTTGAGVSYF. Full variable domain (rest looked up from reference TRBV19 and TRBJ2-3): DGGITQSPKYLFRKEGQNVTLSCEQNLNHDAMYWYRQDPGQGLRLIYYSQIVNDFQKGDIAEGYSVSREKKESFPLTVTSAQKNPTAFYLCASSTTGAGVSYFGPGTRLTVL.